What follows is one T cell receptor (beta chain) and its context. The sample is drawn from a study of blood T cell repertoires in COVID-19. In the study overall: PBMCs, B-cell-depleted T cells, or T cells provided the cDNA or gDNA that made up the material.

In the authors' methods: Scientists estimated how many nucleated cells there were by amplifying reference gene primers. TCRdb's copy holds only in-frame clones and misses some; the assay was immunoSEQ multiplex PCR. Clone size and V and J calls were adopted from that table, with D and trimming inferred from the DNA. This table holds approximately 76,000 clones, over 70% found once. This clonotype originated in a man aged 50-60 years with acute or convalescent COVID-19. The sequenced sample consisted of peripheral blood.

The CDR3 is CASSSTGSIQYF. CDR3 nucleotides: TGTGCCAGCAGTTCGACAGGGTCCATTCAGTACTTC. The rearrangement uses TRBV12-3 or TRBV12-4 and TRBJ2-4; TRBD1 agrees at 7 bases. This CDR3 comprises 12 residues. The ends lost 4 bases at V and 9 bases at J; junction bases unmatched: 3.